This section outlines one T cell receptor beta chain sequence together with its context. Its antigen is still unknown. Base qualities were left out, and no much larger clone turns up one base away. TCRbeta CDR3 regions were amplified from genomic DNA by means of the immunoSEQ Assay, a bias-controlled multiplex PCR. Per the original workflow: Within the assay, amplification of reference gene primers was used to estimate how many nucleated cells each sample contained. Sequence reads were collapsed and filtered to measure the absolute abundance of every unique TCRbeta CDR3 rearrangement. Productive Simpson clonality was computed per sample as the square root of Simpson's diversity index over productive rearrangements. Entries here come from immuneACCESS through TCRdb and include only in-frame sequences with V and J called. Some clones fail to appear in such tables; in the studies checked, an unresolved V gene covers under half of the shortfall, and the cause of the remainder is unknown. D and trimming were read from the DNA, whereas the V and J calls and clone size are those reported in that table. This sample is represented by roughly 70,000 clones; nearly 90% of them were singletons. About 5% of the sample rests with the top ten.

The sample belongs to a study of blood T cell repertoires in COVID-19 (dated by TCRdb to 2018 to 2020). A note on the overall study: Collaborator samples came from the United States, Italy and Spain and covered acute and convalescent phases of COVID-19. Deeply sampled blood TCRbeta repertoires from subjects exposed to, actively infected with, or recovered from COVID-19 were included in the dataset. HLA class I and class II types, where available, came from metadata supplied by the sample provider rather than from assay-based typing. The prospective study material was composed of cDNA or gDNA derived from T cells, B-cell-depleted T cells, or PBMCs. The repertoires were released in a freely available public database intended as a resource for research on the immune response to SARS-CoV-2. The samples were drawn from the first 160 participants of the ongoing ImmuneRACE study and from 1,254 subjects provided by 6 global collaborators. A de-identified subject ID, COVID-19 status, age in years and sex were almost always included in the sample metadata.

Overall study results and their limits: Clinical and demographic metadata were provided uncurated, with the amount varying by source and participant.

Each collaborating institution followed its own protocols to collect whole blood in K2EDTA tubes. Collaborator samples were shipped for TCRbeta analysis as frozen whole blood, isolated PBMCs, or DNA extracted from either sample type. Including the terminal cysteine and phenylalanine, the CDR3 comprises 17 residues. Left in the record is the CDR3 DNA by itself, 51 bases read in frame from the first base. Via the germline V gene, CDR1 is SGHTA and CDR2 FQGTGA. Cut back by 1 base and 2 bases, the V and J ends lie 15 bases apart. The chain uses TRBV7-3 and TRBJ2-1; TRBD1 is a weak D gene call, 6 bases matching. The specimen was peripheral blood. This sequence was found in a woman between 45 and 60 years old with active COVID-19. The sequenced DNA: TGTGCCAGCAGCTTAAGTTGGGGCAGGGGCACCTACAATGAGCAGTTCTTC. Its translation reads: CASSLSWGRGTYNEQFF.